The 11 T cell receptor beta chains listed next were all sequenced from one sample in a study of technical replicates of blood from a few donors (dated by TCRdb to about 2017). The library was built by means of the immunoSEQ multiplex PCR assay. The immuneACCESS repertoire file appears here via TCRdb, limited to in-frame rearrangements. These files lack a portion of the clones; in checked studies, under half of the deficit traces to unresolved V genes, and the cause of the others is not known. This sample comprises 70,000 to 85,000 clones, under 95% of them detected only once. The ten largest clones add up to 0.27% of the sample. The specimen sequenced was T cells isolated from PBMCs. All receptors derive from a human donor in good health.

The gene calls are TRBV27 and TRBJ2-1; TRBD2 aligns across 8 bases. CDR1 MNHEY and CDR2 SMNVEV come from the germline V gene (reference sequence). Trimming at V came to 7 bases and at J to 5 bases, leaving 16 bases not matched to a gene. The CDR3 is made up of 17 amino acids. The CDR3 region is CASKDSLAGLFDNEQFF. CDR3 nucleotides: TGTGCCAGCAAGGACTCCCTAGCGGGCCTCTTCGACAATGAGCAGTTCTTC.

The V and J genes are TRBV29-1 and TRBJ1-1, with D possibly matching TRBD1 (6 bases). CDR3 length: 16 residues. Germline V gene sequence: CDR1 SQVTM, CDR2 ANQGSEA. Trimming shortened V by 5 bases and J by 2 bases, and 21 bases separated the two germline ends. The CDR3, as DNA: TGCAGCGTTAGGGGACAACAATGGGCCCCTAACACTGAAGCTTTCTTT. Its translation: CSVRGQQWAPNTEAFF.

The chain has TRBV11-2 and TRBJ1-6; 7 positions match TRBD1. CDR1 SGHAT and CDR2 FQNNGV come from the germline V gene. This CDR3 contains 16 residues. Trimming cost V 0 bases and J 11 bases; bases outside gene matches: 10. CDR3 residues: CASSLDVTGPGAPLHF. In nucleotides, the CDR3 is TGTGCCAGCAGCTTAGACGTGACAGGGCCCGGGGCACCCCTCCACTTT.

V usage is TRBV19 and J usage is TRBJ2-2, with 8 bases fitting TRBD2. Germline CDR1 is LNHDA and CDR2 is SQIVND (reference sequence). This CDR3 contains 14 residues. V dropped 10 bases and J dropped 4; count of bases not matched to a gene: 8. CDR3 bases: TGTGCCATTAACGGACTAGCAGGCACCGGGGAGCTGTTTTTT. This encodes CAINGLAGTGELFF.

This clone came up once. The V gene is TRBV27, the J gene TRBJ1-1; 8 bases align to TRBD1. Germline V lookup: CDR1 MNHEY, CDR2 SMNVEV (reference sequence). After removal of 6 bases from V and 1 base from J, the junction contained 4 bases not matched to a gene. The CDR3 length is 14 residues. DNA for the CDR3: TGTGCCAGCAGCCCGACAGGGGCGAACACTGAAGCTTTCTTT. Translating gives CASSPTGANTEAFF.

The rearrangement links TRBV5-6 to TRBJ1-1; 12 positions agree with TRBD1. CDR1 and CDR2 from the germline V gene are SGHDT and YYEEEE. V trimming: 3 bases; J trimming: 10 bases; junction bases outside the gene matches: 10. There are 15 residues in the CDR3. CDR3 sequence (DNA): TGTGCCAGCAGCTCCCCGGGACAGGGGGCGCCGGGAGCTTTCTTT. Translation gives CASSSPGQGAPGAFF.

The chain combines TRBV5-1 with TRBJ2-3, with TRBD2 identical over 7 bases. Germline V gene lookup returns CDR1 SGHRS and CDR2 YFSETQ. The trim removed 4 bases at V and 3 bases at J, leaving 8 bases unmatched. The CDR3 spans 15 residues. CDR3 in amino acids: CASSRDPGGTDTQYF. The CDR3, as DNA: TGCGCCAGCAGCCGGGACCCCGGGGGGACAGATACGCAGTATTTT.

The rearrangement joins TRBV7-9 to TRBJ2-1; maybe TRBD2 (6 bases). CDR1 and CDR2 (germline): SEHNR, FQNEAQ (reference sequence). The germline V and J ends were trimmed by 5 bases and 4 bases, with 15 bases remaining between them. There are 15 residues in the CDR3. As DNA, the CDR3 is TGTGCCAGCAGCCTAGGAGTAGCGGTTTACAATGAGCAGTTCTTC. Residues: CASSLGVAVYNEQFF.

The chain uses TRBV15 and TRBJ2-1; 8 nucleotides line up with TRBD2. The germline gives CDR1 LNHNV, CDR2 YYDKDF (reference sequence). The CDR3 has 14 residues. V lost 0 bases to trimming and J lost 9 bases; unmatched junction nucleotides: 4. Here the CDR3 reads CATSRDMAGGEQFF. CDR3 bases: TGTGCCACCAGCAGAGATATGGCGGGAGGTGAGCAGTTCTTC.

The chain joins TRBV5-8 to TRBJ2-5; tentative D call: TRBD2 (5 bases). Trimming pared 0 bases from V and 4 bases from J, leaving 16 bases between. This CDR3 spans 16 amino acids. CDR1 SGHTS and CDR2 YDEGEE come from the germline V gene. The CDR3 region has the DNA TGTGCCAGCAGCTTGGAGGGTAGAGGGCTTACAGAGACCCAGTACTTC. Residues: CASSLEGRGLTETQYF.

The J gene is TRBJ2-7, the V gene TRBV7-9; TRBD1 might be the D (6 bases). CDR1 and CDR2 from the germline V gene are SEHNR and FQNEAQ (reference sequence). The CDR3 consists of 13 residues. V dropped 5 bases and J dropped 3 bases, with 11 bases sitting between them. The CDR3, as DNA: TGTGCCAGCAGCCACAGGGAGTACTACGAGCAGTACTTC. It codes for CASSHREYYEQYF.